This T cell receptor beta chain stems from a study of cytomegalovirus exposure and HLA in healthy donors. Study outcomes and limitations: Researchers counted approximately 160 TCR beta chains as cytomegalovirus-associated.

On this clone itself: Its cognate antigen is unknown.

The germline CDR1 and CDR2 sequences are KGHSH and LQKENI. This CDR3 contains 14 residues. Trimming stripped 4 bases from V and 1 base from J, with 7 bases between. The study ran its PCR with 60 Vbeta and 13 Jbeta primers. Sequencing was performed with immunoSEQ multiplex PCR; in TCRdb, only in-frame clones are kept and a portion is missing. This table has about 170,000 clones, less than 80% appearing once. The rearrangement uses TRBV18 and TRBJ2-2, with D maybe TRBD1 (5 bases). Sequenced input: PBMCs. The receptor comes from a man aged 40-50 years in good health and CMV-seronegative. The CDR3 DNA reads as TGTGCCAGCTCACGAGGACAGAACACCGGGGAGCTGTTTTTT. It specifies CASSRGQNTGELFF.